This entry is about one T cell receptor beta chain. Regarding time point: sample taken at primary tumor resection. In each case, whole RNA from tumor, nontumor lung or frozen PBMC was sequenced unsorted. Donors were 55 to 75 untreated early-stage non-small cell lung cancer patients. Carried by each TCR cDNA molecule was a unique molecular identifier. MiXCR was run by TCRdb on the 5' RACE reads, yielding one entry per CDR3 protein. This table holds tens of thousands of distinct CDR3 sequences, roughly 8% found once. The CDR3 totals 16 residues. The germline CDR1 and CDR2 sequences are SGHVS and FQNEAQ. V lost 2 bases, J lost 7 bases, and 20 bases lay in between. The sample comes from a study of spatial heterogeneity in lung cancer.

The sample was PBMCs, taken at surgery. J is TRBJ2-5 and V is TRBV7-8; D may be TRBD1 (5 bases). This TCR was recovered from a male donor with early-stage non-small cell lung cancer. In DNA form, the CDR3 reads TGTGCCAGCAGCTTACTGCGCCAGGGTGGTTCAGGGACCCAGTACTTC. Its protein is CASSLLRQGGSGTQYF.